Following are 32 T cell receptor beta chains from one sample sequenced in a study of T cell repertoires in ileal Crohn's disease. Profiling relied on immunoSEQ multiplex PCR, and the TCRdb table lists in-frame clones only, not all of them. The sample gives fewer than 20,000 clones, around 60% of which show up once; around 6.1% is in the top ten. The sample was ileal tissue. These receptors all stem from an adult with Crohn's disease.

This clone was observed a handful of times. This chain joins TRBV19 and TRBJ2-1; perhaps TRBD1 as D (6 bases). The CDR3 is 16 amino acids. Deletions cut 5 bases from V and 0 bases from J, with 14 bases between. Germline loops: CDR1 LNHDA, CDR2 SQIVND (reference sequence). The DNA for the CDR3 is TGTGCCAGTAGTCATTGGGGGCTTAGCTCCTACAATGAGCAGTTCTTC. Translating gives CASSHWGLSSYNEQFF.

The V and J genes are TRBV7-9 and TRBJ1-1; a weak D match, TRBD1 (5 bases). Germline V gives CDR1 SEHNR, CDR2 FQNEAQ (reference sequence). Trimming left V 3 bases short and J 0 bases short, with 8 bases between. This CDR3 has 14 amino acids. CDR3 sequence: CASSFSGLNTEAFF. The CDR3 DNA reads TGTGCCAGCAGCTTTTCAGGGTTGAACACTGAAGCTTTCTTT.

The V gene is TRBV6-5, the J gene TRBJ2-1; D not resolved. Germline loops: CDR1 MNHEY, CDR2 SVGAGI. The V gene lost 6 bases and the J gene lost 13 bases, with 7 bases spanning the gap. The CDR3 has 9 residues. The CDR3 protein is CASSTVQFF. The CDR3 DNA follows: TGTGCCAGCAGCACTGTCCAGTTCTTC.

This clone was counted between two and nine times. The chain employs TRBV27 and TRBJ1-1, with no clear D. Trimming took 5 bases from V and 4 from J, leaving 17 bases between them. CDR1 and CDR2 (germline): MNHEY, SMNVEV (reference sequence). The CDR3 loop spans 15 amino acids. Written as DNA, the CDR3 is TGTGCCAGCAGTCCCCTGGGGAGGGTGGGCACTGAAGCTTTCTTT. This encodes CASSPLGRVGTEAFF.

The V gene is TRBV6-6, the J gene TRBJ2-7; maybe TRBD1 (6 bases). The CDR3 consists of 15 residues. Trimming pared 5 bases from V and 3 bases from J, leaving 17 bases between. CDR1 is MNHNY, CDR2 SVGAGI, per germline (reference sequence). The CDR3 sequence: CASSATGSLSYEQYF. As DNA, the CDR3 is TGTGCCAGCAGTGCGACAGGTAGCCTTAGCTACGAGCAGTACTTC.

This clone was detected once. The chain joins TRBV7-8 to TRBJ2-7; D not resolved. Germline values: CDR1 SGHVS, CDR2 FQNEAQ. This CDR3 region has 13 residues. The V gene lost 5 bases and the J gene lost 3 bases, with 11 bases spanning the gap. Here the CDR3 reads CASSATPFYEQYF. CDR3 in DNA: TGTGCCAGCAGCGCAACTCCATTCTACGAGCAGTACTTC.

The chain recombines TRBV29-1 with TRBJ2-3; D ambiguous. The germline V and J ends were trimmed by 7 bases and 2 bases, with 25 bases remaining between them. This CDR3 comprises 17 residues. The germline V gene has CDR1 SQVTM and CDR2 ANQGSEA. The CDR3, as DNA: TGCAGCGCCGCGGCTGGTACTTCCACCGTTTCCACAGATACGCAGTATTTT. It specifies CSAAAGTSTVSTDTQYF.

The chain employs TRBV30 and TRBJ1-2; 9 bases map to TRBD1. The CDR3 totals 15 residues. V trimming: 1 base; J trimming: 2 bases; junction bases outside the gene matches: 5. Germline loops: CDR1 GTSNPN, CDR2 SVGIG (reference sequence). Here the CDR3 DNA reads TGTGCCTGGAGTGACAGGGGGCGAGCGAACTATGGCTACACCTTC. It yields the protein CAWSDRGRANYGYTF.

The V call is TRBV10-2, the J call TRBJ1-1; 7 bases are a match to TRBD1. The ends lost 7 bases at V and 0 bases at J; junction bases unmatched: 2. Germline assignment: CDR1 WSHSY and CDR2 SAAADI. The CDR3 sequence is 13 residues long. DNA of the CDR3: TGCGCCAGCACGGGACAGCTGAACACTGAAGCTTTCTTT. It yields the protein CASTGQLNTEAFF.

The V and J genes are TRBV19 and TRBJ2-2, with a possible D match to TRBD2 (6 bases). Germline V lookup: CDR1 LNHDA, CDR2 SQIVND (reference sequence). V was clipped by 4 bases and J by 7 bases, with 13 bases between them. This CDR3 comprises 14 residues. The CDR3 region has the DNA TGTGCCAGTAGTAGGACTAAGCTTGACGGGGAGCTGTTTTTT. It encodes CASSRTKLDGELFF.

This chain connects TRBV15 to TRBJ2-4; 11 bases agree with TRBD1. The CDR3 is 15 amino acids. Germline CDR1 LNHNV, CDR2 YYDKDF (reference sequence). J was trimmed by 4 bases and V by 3 bases; bases with no gene match: 2. The CDR3 protein is CATSRGQGGKNIQYF. CDR3 DNA: TGTGCCACCAGCAGGGGACAGGGGGGGAAAAACATTCAGTACTTC. Looking up the rest from reference TRBV15 and TRBJ2-4 gives the full variable domain: DAMVIQNPRYQVTQFGKPVTLSCSQTLNHNVMYWYQQKSSQAPKLLFHYYDKDFNNEADTPDNFQSRRPNTSFCFLDIRSPGLGDTAMYLCATSRGQGGKNIQYFGAGTRLSVL.

The CDR3 DNA is TGTGCCAGCAGTGACTCCGGGACAGGGGTAAAGCAGTACTTC. Translating gives CASSDSGTGVKQYF. This chain connects TRBV6-4 to TRBJ2-7; TRBD1 aligns across 10 bases. Trimming at V came to 0 bases and at J to 8 bases, leaving 4 bases not matched to a gene. The CDR3 runs 14 residues. CDR1 and CDR2 from the germline V gene are MRHNA and SNTAGT.

This clone was detected a few times. V is TRBV5-1 and J is TRBJ2-3; 8 nucleotides align to TRBD2. The CDR3 sequence is 14 residues long. V was clipped by 4 bases and J by 4 bases; unmatched bases: 5. Germline-derived CDR1 and CDR2 are SGHRS and YFSETQ. In nucleotides, the CDR3 is TGCGCCAGCAGCCCAGGGACTAGTTCAGATACGCAGTATTTT. It codes for CASSPGTSSDTQYF. Using reference TRBV5-1 and TRBJ2-3 for the parts outside the CDR3, the full variable domain is KAGVTQTPRYLIKTRGQQVTLSCSPISGHRSVSWYQQTPGQGLQFLFEYFSETQRNKGNFPGRFSGRQFSNSRSEMNVSTLELGDSALYLCASSPGTSSDTQYFGPGTRLTVL.

This clone has only a few counts. The chain couples TRBV2 to TRBJ2-1; 7 nucleotides line up with TRBD2. Germline V gene sequence: CDR1 SNHLY, CDR2 FYNNEI. J was trimmed by 10 bases and V by 4 bases; bases with no gene match: 7. This CDR3 has 13 residues. For the CDR3, the DNA is TGTGCCAGCAGTGGCCAGGGACTACCCGAGCAGTTCTTC. Translation: CASSGQGLPEQFF.

The V gene is TRBV7-6, the J gene TRBJ2-2; TRBD1 matches at 7 bases. This CDR3 has 14 amino acids. CDR1 is SGHVS, CDR2 FNYEAQ, per germline. V dropped 6 bases and J dropped 2; count of bases not matched to a gene: 3. The CDR3 loop reads CASSYRGNTGELFF. CDR3 in DNA: TGTGCCAGCAGTTACAGGGGAAACACCGGGGAGCTGTTTTTT.

This chain connects TRBV6-1 to TRBJ1-1, with D possibly being TRBD1 (6 bases). This CDR3 is 12 amino acids long. Per the germline V gene, CDR1 is MNHNS and CDR2 is SASEGT. Trimming removed 5 bases from V and 9 bases from J, with 13 bases in between. The CDR3 sequence is CASSWDTRQAFF. The CDR3 bases are TGTGCCAGCAGTTGGGACACCCGCCAAGCTTTCTTT.

By share of the sample, this clone is medium-sized. The V call is TRBV29-1, the J call TRBJ1-1; 9 bases fit TRBD1. The V gene's germline CDR1 is SQVTM and CDR2 ANQGSEA. The CDR3 runs to 13 residues. Trimming cost V 6 bases and J 4 bases; bases outside gene matches: 6. The CDR3 region has the DNA TGCAGCGTGAGGGACAGGGCAGGCACTGAAGCTTTCTTT. Its translation is CSVRDRAGTEAFF.

The chain carries TRBV11-2 and TRBJ1-5; TRBD1 might be the D (6 bases). CDR3 length: 18 residues. V was trimmed by 1 base and J by 7 bases, leaving 23 bases between them. Germline-derived CDR1 and CDR2 are SGHAT and FQNNGV. CDR3 DNA: TGTGCCAGCAGCTTAGTGTCCGTCAGGGGCCGAGTAGGCCAGCCCCAGCATTTT. The encoded protein is CASSLVSVRGRVGQPQHF.

This clone was seen a few times. This chain uses TRBV23-1 with TRBJ2-7; 9 bases line up with TRBD2. TRBV23-1 qualifies as an ORF whose function is uncertain. The CDR3 totals 15 residues. Germline trimming cut 6 bases from V and 5 bases from J; bases unmatched to any gene: 11. CDR3: CASSPGLEREDEQYF. CDR3 nucleotides: TGCGCCAGCAGCCCGGGTCTTGAGCGGGAGGACGAGCAGTACTTC.

The J gene is TRBJ1-2, the V gene TRBV27, with TRBD1 identical over 8 bases. The V and J ends lost 6 bases and 8 bases, in that order; junction bases with no gene match: 2. Germline assignment: CDR1 MNHEY and CDR2 SMNVEV (reference sequence). There are 11 residues in the CDR3. CDR3 residues: CASRTGEGYTF. The CDR3 region has the DNA TGTGCCAGCAGGACAGGGGAAGGCTACACCTTC.

The V and J genes are TRBV4-2 and TRBJ2-2; D is unclear. From germline, CDR1 is LGHNA and CDR2 YNFKEQ. Trimming stripped 0 bases from V and 6 bases from J, with 11 bases between. The CDR3 runs to 15 residues. The DNA for the CDR3 is TGTGCCAGCAGCCAAGATTTGGTCCGGGCCGGGGAGCTGTTTTTT. Its translation is CASSQDLVRAGELFF.

The chain combines TRBV10-3 with TRBJ1-2; D is perhaps TRBD1 (5 bases). From germline, CDR1 is ENHRY and CDR2 SYGVKD. The V gene lost 3 bases and the J gene lost 5 bases, with 7 bases spanning the gap. CDR3 length equals 12 residues. The DNA for the CDR3 is TGTGCCATCAGTGATGGGGGGTATGGCTACACCTTC. Its translation: CAISDGGYGYTF.

J is TRBJ2-7 and V is TRBV7-6, with D possibly being TRBD1 (6 bases). CDR3 length: 14 residues. Germline V gene lookup returns CDR1 SGHVS and CDR2 FNYEAQ. V was trimmed by 5 bases and J by 2 bases, leaving 13 bases between them. The CDR3 nucleotides are TGTGCCAGCAGCGGCCCGGGACAAACCTACGAGCAGTACTTC. The encoded protein is CASSGPGQTYEQYF.

The chain combines TRBV2 with TRBJ2-3; D is undetermined. V was shortened by 6 bases and J by 0 bases, with 13 bases between the two germline ends. The CDR3 totals 15 residues. Per the germline V gene, CDR1 is SNHLY and CDR2 is FYNNEI. In nucleotides, the CDR3 is TGTGCCAGCAGGGTGACATTCTCGAGCACAGATACGCAGTATTTT. Translated, it gives CASRVTFSSTDTQYF. Supplemented by reference TRBV2 and TRBJ2-3, the full variable domain reads EPEVTQTPSHQVTQMGQEVILRCVPISNHLYFYWYRQILGQKVEFLVSFYNNEISEKSEIFDDQFSVERPDGSNFTLKIRSTKLEDSAMYFCASRVTFSSTDTQYFGPGTRLTVL.

The rearrangement uses TRBV28 and TRBJ2-1, with a possible D match to TRBD2 (6 bases). Germline CDR1 MDHEN, CDR2 SYDVKM. V was clipped by 7 bases and J by 4 bases, with 14 bases between them. The CDR3 has 14 amino acids. The CDR3 bases are TGTGCCAGCATCCCCAGCGGGTCATACAATGAGCAGTTCTTC. It encodes CASIPSGSYNEQFF.

This sequence joins TRBV5-1 and TRBJ2-3; 7 bases are a match to TRBD1. The CDR3 contains 14 residues. V lost 3 bases and J lost 4; bases outside the gene matches: 5. CDR1 SGHRS and CDR2 YFSETQ come from the germline V gene. The CDR3 sequence is CASSYRQGSDTQYF. The CDR3 coding sequence is TGCGCCAGCAGCTATCGACAGGGCTCAGATACGCAGTATTTT.

This clone was observed a few times. The DNA of the CDR3 is TGTGCCAGCAGTTTACGTACCTCCAACAGGCCGATGAACACTGAAGCTTTCTTT. It encodes CASSLRTSNRPMNTEAFF. The V gene is TRBV28, the J gene TRBJ1-1; weak D call: TRBD1 (5 bases). CDR3 size: 18 residues. V lost 2 bases and J lost 0, with 19 bases in between. Germline CDR1 MDHEN, CDR2 SYDVKM.

This clone was found a few times. This chain connects TRBV5-6 to TRBJ2-1; D is possibly TRBD2 (5 bases). Germline V gene sequence: CDR1 SGHDT, CDR2 YYEEEE. Between the trimmed V and J ends, which lost 3 bases and 10 bases, there was a span of 8 bases. The CDR3 sequence is 11 residues long. The CDR3: CASSWRLEQFF. CDR3 DNA sequence: TGTGCCAGCAGCTGGAGACTAGAGCAGTTCTTC.

CDR3 DNA: TGTGCCATCAGTGAGGGGGGAGGGAGCTCCTACAATGAGCAGTTCTTC. Translated: CAISEGGGSSYNEQFF. This chain joins TRBV10-3 and TRBJ2-1, with 7 nucleotides matching TRBD2. CDR3 length: 16 amino acids. The V gene end was trimmed by 2 bases and the J gene end by 0 bases; junction bases not matched to a gene: 4. Germline V gene data show CDR1 as ENHRY and CDR2 as SYGVKD.

The V and J genes are TRBV11-2 and TRBJ2-7; 7 nucleotides line up with TRBD2. With V trimmed by 0 bases and J by 4 bases, 3 bases remained unmatched. The CDR3 length is 14 residues. In germline, CDR1 is SGHAT, CDR2 FQNNGV. The CDR3 coding sequence is TGTGCCAGCAGCTTAGAACTAGCGAGGTACGAGCAGTACTTC. As protein: CASSLELARYEQYF.

The chain uses TRBV7-8 and TRBJ2-3, with D perhaps TRBD2 (5 bases). Germline V gene sequence: CDR1 SGHVS, CDR2 FQNEAQ. V was clipped by 5 bases and J by 2 bases, with 11 bases between them. The length of the CDR3 is 14 residues. DNA of the CDR3: TGTGCCAGCAGCCGAGCGGAAAACACAGATACGCAGTATTTT. It translates to CASSRAENTDTQYF. The variable domain in full, with the rest retrieved from reference TRBV7-8 and TRBJ2-3, is GAGVSQSPRYKVAKRGQDVALRCDPISGHVSLFWYQQALGQGPEFLTYFQNEAQLDKSGLPSDRFFAERPEGSVSTLKIQRTQQEDSAVYLCASSRAENTDTQYFGPGTRLTVL.

Only a few counts were recorded for this clone. The rearrangement joins TRBV15 to TRBJ2-1; D is possibly TRBD2 (6 bases). The germline V and J ends were trimmed by 0 bases and 0 bases, with 9 bases remaining between them. The CDR3 is 16 residues long. Germline V lookup: CDR1 LNHNV, CDR2 YYDKDF (reference sequence). The CDR3 DNA reads as TGTGCCACCAGCAGAGACCTAGCGAACTCCTACAATGAGCAGTTCTTC. Translation gives CATSRDLANSYNEQFF.